These T cell receptor beta chains were read from a single sample in a study of human T cells and chemical hapten exposure. TCRdb re-analysed the RACE reads in MiXCR, keeping a single row per CDR3 protein. The sample has tens of thousands of distinct CDR3 sequences, approximately 9.9% seen once. Source: whole blood, taken in connection with sensitization to the hapten diphenylcyclopropenone (DPC). These receptors all come from a man aged 40-55 years with alopecia areata. Some clones in this sample may be carry-over from other donors' samples. CDR3s include the opening cysteine and the closing phenylalanine or tryptophan. The order of the fields is D gene, clone size, J gene, V gene, CDR3 length, CDR3 DNA, CDR3 protein. The D gene is left open where the match is weak. Clone size, where shown, is once, few, many, or a class for clones that have expanded.

D: .
size: .
J: TRBJ1-2
V: TRBV5-5
length: 16
DNA: TGTGTCAGCAGCTTGGAAGACCCAACAGAAGGCTATGGCTACACCTTC
CDR3: CVSSLEDPTEGYGYTF

D: .
size: medium-sized
J: TRBJ2-5
V: TRBV29-1
length: 13
DNA: TGCAGCGTTCCCGGACAGTATCAAGAGACCCAGTACTTC
CDR3: CSVPGQYQETQYF

D: TRBD1
size: many
J: TRBJ2-6
V: TRBV19
length: 17
DNA: TGTGCCAGTAGGGCCGGGACAGGGGGTTCCGGGGCCAACGTCCTGACTTTC
CDR3: CASRAGTGGSGANVLTF

D: TRBD1
size: many
J: TRBJ2-2
V: TRBV27
length: 16
DNA: TGTGCCAGCAGTTTATTCGGGGACAGTCCCACCGGGGAGCTGTTTTTT
CDR3: CASSLFGDSPTGELFF

D: .
size: .
J: TRBJ2-1
V: TRBV3-1
length: 16
DNA: TGTGCCAGCAGCCCCGGGGGGGCCAGGGGGCAAGATGAGCAGTTCTTC
CDR3: CASSPGGARGQDEQFF

D: TRBD1
size: few
J: TRBJ2-3
V: TRBV29-1
length: 15
DNA: TGCAGCGTTGACCAGGACAGGGGGCTAGGGGATACGCAGTATTTT
CDR3: CSVDQDRGLGDTQYF

D: TRBD1
size: few
J: TRBJ2-5
V: TRBV12-3/TRBV12-4
length: 13
DNA: TGTGCCAGCACCAACAGGGGCCAAGAGACCCAGTACTTC
CDR3: CASTNRGQETQYF

D: TRBD2
size: many
J: TRBJ2-1
V: TRBV7-3
length: 16
DNA: TGTGCCAGCAGCTTAGGAGGGAGGGCCTTTGGCAATGAGCAGTTCTTC
CDR3: CASSLGGRAFGNEQFF

D: .
size: .
J: TRBJ2-1
V: TRBV2
length: 12
DNA: TGTGCCAGCAGTGAAGTTAGGGATGAGCAGTTCTTC
CDR3: CASSEVRDEQFF

D: .
size: .
J: TRBJ2-5
V: TRBV12-5
length: 12
DNA: TGTGCTAGCGGCGCATGGGGCGGGACCCAGTACTTC
CDR3: CASGAWGGTQYF

D: .
size: few
J: TRBJ2-7
V: TRBV5-4
length: 15
DNA: TGTGCCAGCAGCCCTGGAGGGGTGCGCTCCTACGAGCAGTACTTC
CDR3: CASSPGGVRSYEQYF

D: .
size: few
J: TRBJ1-1
V: TRBV29-1
length: 13
DNA: TGCAGCGTTGCCGAGACCATGAACACTGAAGCTTTCTTT
CDR3: CSVAETMNTEAFF

D: TRBD2
size: few
J: TRBJ2-7
V: TRBV7-9
length: 15
DNA: TGTGCCAGCAGCTTAGGACTAGCGGGAAGCTACGAGCAGTACTTC
CDR3: CASSLGLAGSYEQYF

D: TRBD1
size: few
J: TRBJ2-2
V: TRBV7-2
length: 14
DNA: TGTGCCAGCAGCCCGGGACAGGGGGCCGGGGAGCTGTTTTTT
CDR3: CASSPGQGAGELFF

D: TRBD2
size: many
J: TRBJ2-7
V: TRBV7-2
length: 21
DNA: TGTGCCAGCAGCTTTTCCCGGGAGGTCCCGGGACTAGCGGGAGGGCCCTACGAGCAGTACTTC
CDR3: CASSFSREVPGLAGGPYEQYF

D: TRBD1
size: few
J: TRBJ1-2
V: TRBV7-9
length: 15
DNA: TGTGCCAGCAGCTTACAGGGGGAAGCTAACTATGGCTACACCTTC
CDR3: CASSLQGEANYGYTF

D: TRBD2
size: .
J: TRBJ2-5
V: TRBV9
length: 15
DNA: TGTGCCAGCAGCGTAGGTCTAGCGGGAGGGGAGACCCAGTACTTC
CDR3: CASSVGLAGGETQYF

D: TRBD2
size: many
J: TRBJ2-1
V: TRBV28
length: 14
DNA: TGTGCCACCGCACCGTTCCTAGCGGCCAATGAGCAGTTCTTC
CDR3: CATAPFLAANEQFF

D: .
size: few
J: TRBJ1-5
V: TRBV5-5
length: 14
DNA: TGTGCCAGCAGCTTGGTGGGGGCGAAACAGCCCCAGCATTTT
CDR3: CASSLVGAKQPQHF

D: .
size: few
J: TRBJ1-2
V: TRBV2
length: 13
DNA: TGTGCCAGCAGCGGCGACAGAACCAATGGCTACACCTTC
CDR3: CASSGDRTNGYTF

D: .
size: few
J: TRBJ2-1
V: TRBV14
length: 18
DNA: TGTGCCAGCAGCCATAAGCTGGGAGTCGGGATTCTCTACAATGAGCAGTTCTTC
CDR3: CASSHKLGVGILYNEQFF

D: .
size: .
J: TRBJ2-2
V: TRBV7-2
length: 16
DNA: TGTGCCAGCAGCCCCCCTTCGGGGCGAGTCACCGGGGAGCTGTTTTTT
CDR3: CASSPPSGRVTGELFF

D: .
size: medium-sized
J: TRBJ2-1
V: TRBV12-5
length: 13
DNA: TGTGCTAGTGGTTTGGGCTTGGCGTATGAGCAGTTCTTC
CDR3: CASGLGLAYEQFF

D: .
size: .
J: TRBJ2-1
V: TRBV5-1
length: 17
DNA: TGCGCCAGCAGCGTGTTGCCTAGCGACAGCTCCTACAATGAGCAGTTCTTC
CDR3: CASSVLPSDSSYNEQFF

D: .
size: many
J: TRBJ1-1
V: TRBV5-1
length: 15
DNA: TGCGCCAGCAGCTGGGGCAGGGATGTTGGCACTGAAGCTTTCTTT
CDR3: CASSWGRDVGTEAFF

D: .
size: few
J: TRBJ2-1
V: TRBV15
length: 13
DNA: TGTGCCACCAGCCCAAATCCCCACAATGAGCAGTTCTTC
CDR3: CATSPNPHNEQFF

D: TRBD2
size: .
J: TRBJ2-7
V: TRBV28
length: 17
DNA: TGTGCCAGCAGTTTTAACCGTCTAGCGGGAGCTTCCTACGAGCAGTACTTC
CDR3: CASSFNRLAGASYEQYF

D: TRBD2
size: .
J: TRBJ2-1
V: TRBV7-9
length: 16
DNA: TGTGCCAGCAGCTATTTAGCGGGAGTGTCTTACAATGAGCAGTTCTTC
CDR3: CASSYLAGVSYNEQFF

D: .
size: .
J: TRBJ1-4
V: TRBV7-8
length: 17
DNA: TGTGCCAGCAGCTTAGGGAAGGTGGCACAGCGGAATGAAAAACTGTTTTTT
CDR3: CASSLGKVAQRNEKLFF

D: .
size: .
J: TRBJ1-2
V: TRBV29-1
length: 8
DNA: TGCAGCGTTGAGGCGAACTACTTC
CDR3: CSVEANYF

D: TRBD2
size: few
J: TRBJ2-6
V: TRBV29-1
length: 16
DNA: TGCAGCGTTGAGCTAGCGGGAGGGTCTGGGGCCAACGTCCTGACTTTC
CDR3: CSVELAGGSGANVLTF

D: TRBD1
size: few
J: TRBJ2-3
V: TRBV7-9
length: 16
DNA: TGTGCCAGCAGCTTATTCGGACAGGGGGCTACAGATACGCAGTATTTT
CDR3: CASSLFGQGATDTQYF

D: .
size: few
J: TRBJ2-2
V: TRBV28
length: 12
DNA: TGTGCCAGCAGTCCAAAGTCCGGGGAGCTGTTTTTT
CDR3: CASSPKSGELFF

D: TRBD1
size: many
J: TRBJ2-3
V: TRBV11-2
length: 15
DNA: TGTGCCAGCGGACCGGGACAGGGGGTTGTAGATACGCAGTATTTT
CDR3: CASGPGQGVVDTQYF

D: TRBD2
size: many
J: TRBJ2-5
V: TRBV6-2/TRBV6-3
length: 13
DNA: TGTGCCAGCGTCTCTAGCGGGAAAGAGACCCAGTACTTC
CDR3: CASVSSGKETQYF

D: TRBD2
size: many
J: TRBJ2-7
V: TRBV7-9
length: 19
DNA: TGTGCCAGCAGCTTAACGGGACTAGCGGGAGAGGGGGTTCCCTACGAGCAGTACTTC
CDR3: CASSLTGLAGEGVPYEQYF

D: .
size: .
J: TRBJ1-1
V: TRBV5-1
length: 13
DNA: TGCGCCAGCAGCGTGGGAGCTGGTACTGAAGCTTTCTTT
CDR3: CASSVGAGTEAFF

D: TRBD1
size: .
J: TRBJ2-7
V: TRBV5-1
length: 15
DNA: TGCGCCAGCAGCTCACGACAGGGGGCTATGTACGAGCAGTACTTC
CDR3: CASSSRQGAMYEQYF

D: .
size: many
J: TRBJ2-6
V: TRBV19
length: 12
DNA: TGTGCCAGTAGGGCTGGGGCCAACGTCCTGACTTTC
CDR3: CASRAGANVLTF

D: .
size: .
J: TRBJ1-1
V: TRBV4-1
length: 15
DNA: TGCGCCAGCAGCCTCATGCAGGGAATGGGGCCTGAAGCTTTCTTT
CDR3: CASSLMQGMGPEAFF

D: .
size: many
J: TRBJ1-3
V: TRBV4-1
length: 15
DNA: TGCGCCAGCAGCCAACTAGGCCTTTCTGGAAACACCATATATTTT
CDR3: CASSQLGLSGNTIYF

D: TRBD1
size: many
J: TRBJ2-6
V: TRBV7-3
length: 19
DNA: TGTGCCAGCAGTCCCAACCCCGGGACAGGGATTTCTGGGGCCAACGTCCTGACTTTC
CDR3: CASSPNPGTGISGANVLTF

D: .
size: .
J: TRBJ2-2
V: TRBV6-2/TRBV6-3
length: 13
DNA: TGTGCCAGCAGACCCGTGGGGCCCGGGGAGCTGTTTTTT
CDR3: CASRPVGPGELFF

D: .
size: many
J: TRBJ1-1
V: TRBV4-2
length: 14
DNA: TGTGCCAGCAGCCAAGAGGAGATGAACACTGAAGCTTTCTTT
CDR3: CASSQEEMNTEAFF

D: .
size: many
J: TRBJ2-7
V: TRBV28
length: 14
DNA: TGTGCCAGCAGTTCGTACAGGGCAGTATCGGAGCAGTACTTC
CDR3: CASSSYRAVSEQYF

D: TRBD2
size: many
J: TRBJ2-3
V: TRBV6-1
length: 15
DNA: TGTGCCAGCAGCGGAGCGGGAGCCGGCACAGATACGCAGTATTTT
CDR3: CASSGAGAGTDTQYF

D: .
size: many
J: TRBJ2-1
V: TRBV6-5
length: 15
DNA: TGTGCCAGCAGTTCCAACCAATGGGGCTACAATGAGCAGTTCTTC
CDR3: CASSSNQWGYNEQFF

D: .
size: many
J: TRBJ1-1
V: TRBV20-1
length: 16
DNA: TGCAGTGCCGAGGCCCCCCTGGGGGCGAGGAACACTGAAGCTTTCTTT
CDR3: CSAEAPLGARNTEAFF

D: TRBD2
size: .
J: TRBJ2-2
V: TRBV28
length: 15
DNA: TGTGCCAGCAGTTTATACCAGCGGGGGACCGGGGAGCTGTTTTTT
CDR3: CASSLYQRGTGELFF

D: TRBD2
size: few
J: TRBJ2-1
V: TRBV28
length: 19
DNA: TGTGCCAGCAGCTCTCTCTTAGCGGGAGATGGGCCGAGGTACAATGAGCAGTTCTTC
CDR3: CASSSLLAGDGPRYNEQFF

D: TRBD2
size: many
J: TRBJ2-1
V: TRBV7-9
length: 14
DNA: TGTGCCAGCGGAGCGGGGGGGGCCTACAATGAGCAGTTCTTC
CDR3: CASGAGGAYNEQFF

D: TRBD1
size: few
J: TRBJ1-5
V: TRBV28
length: 16
DNA: TGTGCCAGCAGTTTATGGCCGGGACAGAACAATCAGCCCCAGCATTTT
CDR3: CASSLWPGQNNQPQHF

D: .
size: many
J: TRBJ2-4
V: TRBV3-1
length: 14
DNA: TGTGCCAGCAGCCAAGATCGTGGGGGCAGCATTCAGTACTTC
CDR3: CASSQDRGGSIQYF